Listed below are T cell receptor beta chains from one sample, sequenced in a study of PD-L1 blockade in urothelial cancer. The data were produced by immunoSEQ multiplex PCR, yet TCRdb's version contains in-frame clones alone and is incomplete. This sample yields about 50,000 clones, of which about 85% are seen a single time; roughly 1.9% belongs to the top ten. Sequenced here: PBMCs, sampled around atezolizumab (anti-PD-L1) treatment. The receptors shown here come from a man in his forties or fifties with urothelial cancer. CDR3s include the opening cysteine and the closing phenylalanine or tryptophan. The D gene is left open where the match is weak. Part of the rows lack a size; the others show once, few, many or a class for expanded clones.

V gene,clone size,D gene,J gene,CDR3 protein,CDR3 DNA
TRBV27,.,.,TRBJ1-1,CASRNRDRYTEAFF,TGTGCCAGCAGGAACAGGGACCGATACACTGAAGCTTTCTTT
TRBV7-3,.,TRBD2,TRBJ2-1,CASSRRTSGNYNEQFF,TGTGCCAGCAGCCGGCGGACTAGCGGGAATTACAATGAGCAGTTCTTC
TRBV29-1,few,.,TRBJ2-5,CSVNPSIGGTTTQYF,TGCAGCGTAAACCCTTCCATCGGAGGCACCACGACCCAGTACTTC
TRBV5-1,.,.,TRBJ2-7,CASSLGYRGEYEQYF,TGCGCCAGCAGCTTAGGCTATCGAGGTGAATACGAGCAGTACTTC
TRBV7-6,.,.,TRBJ1-3,CASTPPAGDTIYF,TGTGCCAGCACCCCCCCTGCCGGGGACACCATATATTTT
TRBV19,.,.,TRBJ2-2,CASSIDGRVRAGELFF,TGTGCCAGTAGTATAGACGGGAGAGTCCGGGCCGGGGAGCTGTTTTTT
TRBV6-5,.,TRBD2,TRBJ2-7,CASSSGLAGGRWQYF,TGTGCCAGCAGTTCGGGACTAGCGGGAGGCCGGTGGCAGTACTTC
TRBV5-1,once,.,TRBJ2-7,CASSLSSGRGYEQYF,TGCGCCAGCAGCTTGTCCTCGGGTCGCGGCTACGAGCAGTACTTC
TRBV5-4,.,TRBD1,TRBJ2-5,CASSLETGAQETQYF,TGTGCCAGCAGCTTGGAAACAGGGGCCCAAGAGACCCAGTACTTC
TRBV7-2,.,.,TRBJ2-1,CASNYWPYNEQFF,TGTGCCAGCAACTACTGGCCATACAATGAGCAGTTCTTC
TRBV18,.,.,TRBJ2-7,CASSPTGISYEQYF,TGTGCCAGCTCACCGACAGGAATATCCTACGAGCAGTACTTC
TRBV7-8,.,TRBD1,TRBJ1-2,CASSIGADRVIGYTF,TGTGCCAGCAGCATAGGGGCCGACAGGGTGATCGGCTACACCTTC
TRBV11-2,.,TRBD2,TRBJ2-7,CASSPALAGVYEQYF,TGTGCCAGCAGCCCCGCACTAGCGGGAGTCTACGAGCAGTACTTC
TRBV19,once,TRBD1,TRBJ2-3,CASSRRDRATSTDTQYF,TGTGCCAGTAGTAGACGGGACAGGGCCACTTCCACAGATACGCAGTATTTT
TRBV7-9,.,.,TRBJ2-5,CASSSLAVGRGETQYF,TGTGCCAGCAGCTCCCTGGCGGTGGGTCGTGGAGAGACCCAGTACTTC
TRBV10-1,.,.,TRBJ2-3,CASSEEEVRTDTQYF,TGCGCCAGCAGTGAAGAGGAAGTGAGAACAGATACGCAGTATTTT
TRBV19,.,.,TRBJ1-4,CASSIVYPSGAAVKGEKLFF,TGTGCCAGTAGTATAGTTTACCCCTCAGGGGCCGCTGTTAAAGGTGAAAAACTGTTTTTT
TRBV5-4,.,TRBD2,TRBJ2-3,CASSLLAGITDTQYF,TGTGCCAGCAGCTTACTAGCGGGGATCACAGATACGCAGTATTTT
TRBV7-2,.,TRBD1,TRBJ2-7,CASSFLAGGPSYEQYF,TGTGCCAGCAGCTTTCTCGCAGGGGGTCCTTCCTACGAGCAGTACTTC
TRBV10-3,.,.,TRBJ2-5,CAISDMETQYF,TGTGCCATCAGTGATATGGAGACCCAGTACTTC
TRBV4-3,.,TRBD2,TRBJ2-3,CASSQEPSGGTSTDTQYF,TGCGCCAGCAGCCAAGAACCTAGCGGGGGAACTAGCACAGATACGCAGTATTTT
TRBV9,few,.,TRBJ1-5,CASSTTGTEAWPQHF,TGTGCCAGCAGCACTACCGGGACTGAGGCCTGGCCCCAGCATTTT